This T cell receptor beta chain was retrieved from a study of blood T cell repertoires in COVID-19. Across the whole study: Some COVID-19 samples were acute and others convalescent; all came from the United States, Italy and Spain. T cells, B-cell-depleted T cells, or PBMCs provided the cDNA or gDNA that served as material.

Sequencing was performed with immunoSEQ multiplex PCR; in TCRdb, only in-frame clones are kept and a portion is missing. Of roughly 160,000 clones listed, around 87% are singletons. This CDR3 is built from 12 residues. In germline, CDR1 is KGHDR, CDR2 SFDVKD. V dropped 5 bases and J dropped 4 bases, with 2 bases sitting between them. V usage is TRBV24-1 and J usage is TRBJ2-6; D is ambiguous. The sequenced sample was peripheral blood. This TCR was sampled from a man aged 60-69 years with COVID-19, enrolled during active disease. The CDR3 sequence: CATSAGANVLTF. CDR3 sequence (DNA): TGTGCCACCAGTGCAGGGGCCAACGTCCTGACTTTC.